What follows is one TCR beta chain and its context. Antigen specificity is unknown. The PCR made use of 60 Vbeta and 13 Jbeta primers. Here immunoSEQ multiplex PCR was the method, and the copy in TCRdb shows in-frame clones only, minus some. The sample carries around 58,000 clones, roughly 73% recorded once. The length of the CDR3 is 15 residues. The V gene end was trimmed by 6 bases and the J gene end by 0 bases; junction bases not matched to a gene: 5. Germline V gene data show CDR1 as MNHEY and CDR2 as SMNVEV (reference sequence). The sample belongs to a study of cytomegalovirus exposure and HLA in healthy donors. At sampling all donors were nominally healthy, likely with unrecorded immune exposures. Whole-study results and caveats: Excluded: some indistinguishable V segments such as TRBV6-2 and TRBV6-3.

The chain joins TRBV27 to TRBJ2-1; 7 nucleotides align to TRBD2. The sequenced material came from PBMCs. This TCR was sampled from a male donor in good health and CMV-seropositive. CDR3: CASRRAGSSYNEQFF. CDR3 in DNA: TGTGCCAGCAGAAGAGCGGGGAGCTCCTACAATGAGCAGTTCTTC.